This T cell receptor (beta chain) was identified in a study of blood T cell repertoires in COVID-19. Whole-study context: Both acute and convalescent COVID-19 samples were obtained from the United States, Italy and Spain. T cells, B-cell-depleted T cells, or PBMCs provided the cDNA or gDNA that served as material.

This clone appeared once. The CDR3 loop spans 13 amino acids. Trimming shortened V by 5 bases and J by 3 bases, and 11 bases separated the two germline ends. Germline CDR1 LNHDA, CDR2 SQIVND (reference sequence). Authors' methods: Using reference gene primer amplification, nucleated cell counts were estimated. This table comes from immunoSEQ multiplex PCR, and its TCRdb copy is limited to in-frame clones, with some not included. The DNA was the basis for D and trimming; V, J and clone size are from that table. The table lists 110,000 or so clones, 80% to 90% of them singletons. Sequenced sample: peripheral blood. This TCR was recovered from a man aged 70 or older with active or convalescent COVID-19. The chain carries TRBV19 and TRBJ2-7; D is unclear. The CDR3: CASSSAQDYEQYF. Here the CDR3 DNA reads TGTGCCAGTAGTTCCGCTCAGGACTACGAGCAGTACTTC.